This TCR beta chain is from a study of cytomegalovirus exposure and HLA in healthy donors. V lost 3 bases and J 0 bases, leaving 14 bases between the germline ends. Germline V lookup: CDR1 KGHSH, CDR2 LQKENI. This CDR3 contains 16 residues. Use of 60 Vbeta and 13 Jbeta primers characterized the PCR. Sequenced by immunoSEQ multiplex PCR; TCRdb stores in-frame clones only, minus some. The top ten hold 2% to 2.5% of the sample, which has about 160,000 clones, roughly 85% seen once. The gene calls are TRBV18 and TRBJ1-2, with a weak D call TRBD1 (5 bases). This sequence originates from a young man in good health and CMV-seropositive. Sequencing was carried out using PBMCs. CDR3 in DNA: TGTGCCAGCTCACCCGGGCGACAGACTTCTAACTATGGCTACACCTTC. Translated: CASSPGRQTSNYGYTF.